This TCR beta chain emerged from a study of blood T cell repertoires in COVID-19. Overall study context: Cohort 3 donors were reported recovered after two negative PCRs, clearance, or symptom resolution. The study drew acute and convalescent COVID-19 samples from the United States, Italy and Spain.

Enrollees, about 18 to 95 years old, lived in about two dozen US areas. This CDR3 is built from 15 residues. Losses at the gene ends were 7 bases for V and 5 bases for J; bases not matched to a gene: 10. The V gene's germline CDR1 is SQVTM and CDR2 ANQGSEA. In the authors' workflow: Scientists estimated how many nucleated cells there were by amplifying reference gene primers. Generated by immunoSEQ multiplex PCR, the TCRdb table keeps only in-frame clones and is missing some. V and J calls and clone size follow that table, whereas D and trimming were derived from the DNA. The sample has a few hundred thousand clones; 86% are singletons.

The chain employs TRBV29-1 and TRBJ2-3, with 12 bases lining up with TRBD2. Sequencing used PBMCs or T cells enriched from blood (not recorded which). This receptor was obtained from a woman between 50 and 59 years old in a cohort exposed to, infected with or recovered from COVID-19 (not recorded which). The CDR3 loop reads CSARASGGARDTQYF. CDR3 sequence (DNA): TGCAGCGCCCGAGCTAGCGGGGGGGCGAGAGATACGCAGTATTTT.